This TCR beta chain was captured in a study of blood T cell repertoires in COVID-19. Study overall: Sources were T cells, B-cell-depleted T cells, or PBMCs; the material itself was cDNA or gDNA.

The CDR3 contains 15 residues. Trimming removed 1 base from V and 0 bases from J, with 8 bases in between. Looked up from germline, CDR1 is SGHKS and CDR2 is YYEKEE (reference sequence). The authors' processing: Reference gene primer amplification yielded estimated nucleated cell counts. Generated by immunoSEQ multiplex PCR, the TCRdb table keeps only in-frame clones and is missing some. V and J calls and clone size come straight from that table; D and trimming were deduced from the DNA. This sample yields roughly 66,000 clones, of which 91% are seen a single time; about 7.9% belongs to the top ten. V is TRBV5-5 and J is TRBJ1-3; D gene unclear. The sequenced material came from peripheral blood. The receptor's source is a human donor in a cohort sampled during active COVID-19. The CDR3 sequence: CASSLLGDSGNTIYF. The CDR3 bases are TGTGCCAGCAGCTTGTTGGGAGACTCTGGAAACACCATATATTTT.